These 22 T cell receptor beta chains came from one sample sequenced in a study of response to subunit inactivated influenza vaccine (dated by TCRdb to between 2017 and 2018). Libraries came from RT-PCR. The data were produced on an Illumina HiSeq 2500. TCRdb took the public reads, trimmed them with fastp at Q25, ran MiXCR for clone calling and kept in-frame beta chains. Here each entry gathers all rows of one CDR3 protein and keeps the most common genes and DNA. This sample lists hundreds of thousands of distinct CDR3 sequences; around 13% were detected once. In total, the top ten clones hold approximately 7.6% of the sample. This material consisted of PBMCs from blood, taken 14 days before vaccination. The source of these receptors is a man aged 45 to 65 who received an inactivated influenza vaccine. Donor details come from another sample of the same person, matched by shared clones.

The chain employs TRBV3-1 and TRBJ2-5; tentatively, D is TRBD1 (6 bases). The CDR3 spans 17 residues. V was shortened by 3 bases and J by 2 bases, with 19 bases between the two germline ends. Germline V gives CDR1 LGHDT, CDR2 YNNKEL (reference sequence). This CDR3 is CASSHRAGTTSQETQYF. The CDR3 coding sequence is TGTGCCAGCAGCCACCGTGCCGGGACAACCTCGCAAGAGACCCAGTACTTC.

This clonotype was counted between two and nine times. The V and J genes are TRBV4-3 and TRBJ1-6, with D perhaps TRBD1 (5 bases). Per the germline V gene, CDR1 is LGHNA and CDR2 is YSLEER. The CDR3 totals 15 residues. The V end was cut by 0 bases, the J end by 7 bases, with 10 bases between. This CDR3 is CASSQEGGLNSPLHF. In DNA, the CDR3 is TGCGCCAGCAGCCAAGAGGGGGGTCTCAATTCACCCCTCCACTTT.

The chain employs TRBV10-2 and TRBJ2-6; D gene uncertain. V was pared by 2 bases and J by 1 base, with 9 bases between. Germline V CDR1 and CDR2: WSHSY, SAAADI. This CDR3 region has 16 residues. CDR3 nucleotide sequence: TGCGCCAGCAGTGAGATAATTGGGTCTGGGGCCAACGTCCTGACTTTC. Translated, it gives CASSEIIGSGANVLTF.

This clonotype was seen more than once but under ten times. The J gene is TRBJ1-1, the V gene TRBV12-3 or TRBV12-4, with no clear D. CDR3 size: 14 residues. The germline V and J ends were trimmed by 3 bases and 5 bases, with 13 bases remaining between them. The CDR3 loop is CASSFLEEGTEAFF. The DNA for the CDR3 is TGTGCCAGCAGTTTTTTGGAGGAAGGGACTGAAGCTTTCTTT.

This chain connects TRBV5-1 to TRBJ2-7; a weak D match, TRBD1 (6 bases). CDR1 and CDR2 (germline): SGHRS, YFSETQ. The CDR3 consists of 16 residues. V was shortened by 4 bases and J by 4 bases, with 21 bases between the two germline ends. The CDR3 DNA follows: TGCGCCAGCAGCATTTCGACAGGCTCAATGGGGTACGAGCAGTACTTC. Residues: CASSISTGSMGYEQYF.

In nucleotides, the CDR3 is TGCGCCAGCAGCTTGGTGCCAGGGTATGAAAAACTGTTTTTT. The encoded protein is CASSLVPGYEKLFF. V and J are TRBV5-1 and TRBJ1-4; tentative D call: TRBD1 (5 bases). The V end lost 0 bases, the J end lost 6 bases, and 9 bases lay between the germline ends. This CDR3 has 14 residues. CDR1 and CDR2 from the germline V gene are SGHRS and YFSETQ.

The gene calls are TRBV6-5 and TRBJ2-5; the match to TRBD2 covers 7 bases. CDR1 and CDR2 (germline): MNHEY, SVGAGI. This CDR3 contains 15 residues. Germline trimming cut 2 bases from V and 2 bases from J; bases unmatched to any gene: 5. The DNA for the CDR3 is TGTGCCAGCAGTTACGGGGGACTACTTCAAGAGACCCAGTACTTC. Its protein is CASSYGGLLQETQYF.

A few counts support this clonotype. The V gene is TRBV20-1, the J gene TRBJ2-1; the D gene is possibly TRBD1 (6 bases). The V end lost 4 bases, the J end lost 9 bases, and 13 bases lay between the germline ends. The CDR3 contains 12 residues. Germline V gives CDR1 DFQATT, CDR2 SNEGSKA (reference sequence). The CDR3 region is CSATQGPREQFF. CDR3 in DNA: TGCAGTGCTACCCAGGGGCCCCGTGAGCAGTTCTTC.

The J gene is TRBJ2-3, the V gene TRBV10-3; no definite D call. Germline CDR1 reads ENHRY; CDR2 reads SYGVKD. The CDR3 sequence is 11 residues long. Trimming left V 8 bases short and J 2 bases short, with 5 bases between. This chain's CDR3 is CAIGTTDTQYF. The CDR3 DNA is TGTGCCATCGGTACCACAGATACGCAGTATTTT.

The rearrangement joins TRBV20-1 to TRBJ2-3; D may be TRBD1 (6 bases). V lost 0 bases, J lost 4 bases, and 11 bases lay in between. There are 14 residues in the CDR3. CDR1 and CDR2 (germline): DFQATT, SNEGSKA (reference sequence). The CDR3 loop reads CSAREPRGADTQYF. As DNA, the CDR3 is TGCAGTGCTAGAGAGCCCAGGGGAGCAGATACGCAGTATTTT.

This clonotype showed up many times. The V call is TRBV20-1, the J call TRBJ2-7; the match to TRBD2 covers 9 bases. Germline trimming cut 3 bases from V and 2 bases from J; bases unmatched to any gene: 5. The CDR3 totals 14 residues. Germline CDR1 DFQATT, CDR2 SNEGSKA (reference sequence). This CDR3 reads CSASPSGNTYEQYF. The CDR3 DNA reads TGCAGTGCTAGCCCTAGCGGGAATACCTACGAGCAGTACTTC.

V gene TRBV6-5 combines with J gene TRBJ2-1, with 8 bases identical to TRBD2. After removal of 2 bases from V and 4 bases from J, the junction contained 10 bases not matched to a gene. CDR1 MNHEY and CDR2 SVGAGI come from the germline V gene. The CDR3 covers 17 residues. CDR3: CASSYVGGALFYNEQFF. For the CDR3, the DNA is TGTGCCAGCAGTTACGTCGGGGGGGCCCTCTTTTACAATGAGCAGTTCTTC.

Details on this clonotype: The junction departs from germline at one end; a sequencing error may be responsible. V is TRBV24-1 and J is TRBJ1-1; no definite D call. Germline values: CDR1 KGHDR, CDR2 SFDVKD. The CDR3 is 14 amino acids. This chain's CDR3 is CAASDDTTGTEAFF. CDR3 sequence (DNA): TGTGCCGCCAGTGATGATACAACGGGCACTGAAGCTTTCTTT.

The chain's CDR3 is CASSHRSRGLTEAFF. CDR3 DNA sequence: TGTGCCAGCAGCCATCGCTCCAGGGGGCTCACTGAAGCTTTCTTT. The gene calls are TRBV3-1 and TRBJ1-1, with 8 bases that match TRBD1. This CDR3 contains 15 residues. Trimming at V came to 3 bases and at J to 4 bases, leaving 7 bases not matched to a gene. Germline CDR1 is LGHDT and CDR2 is YNNKEL (reference sequence).

V gene TRBV10-2 combines with J gene TRBJ2-7; TRBD2 matches at 9 bases. The CDR3 totals 14 residues. The germline V gene has CDR1 WSHSY and CDR2 SAAADI. V shed 5 bases and J 6 bases; nucleotides not matched to a gene: 8. The CDR3 nucleotides read TGCGCCAGCAGTCCGGCGGGAGGGGGGCGCGAGCAGTACTTC. Translating it yields CASSPAGGGREQYF.

This chain joins TRBV5-1 and TRBJ2-5, with 9 bases matching TRBD2. The V gene's germline CDR1 is SGHRS and CDR2 YFSETQ. The CDR3 is 16 amino acids. The ends lost 4 bases at V and 0 bases at J; junction bases unmatched: 7. The CDR3 loop reads CASSRGLASYQETQYF. For the CDR3, the DNA is TGCGCCAGCAGCCGAGGACTAGCGAGTTACCAAGAGACCCAGTACTTC.

This clonotype was seen more than once but under ten times. This rearrangement joins TRBV4-2 to TRBJ1-1; D is uncertain. V lost 4 bases and J lost 0, with 15 bases in between. CDR1 and CDR2 from the germline V gene are LGHNA and YNFKEQ. This CDR3 has 16 residues. The CDR3 sequence is CASSRQADGLNTEAFF. In DNA, the CDR3 is TGTGCCAGCAGCCGCCAAGCGGACGGATTGAACACTGAAGCTTTCTTT.

This chain links TRBV18 with TRBJ2-5; 7 bases fit TRBD1. The CDR3 is made up of 13 amino acids. The germline V gene has CDR1 KGHSH and CDR2 LQKENI. V dropped 7 bases and J dropped 2; count of bases not matched to a gene: 4. CDR3 DNA sequence: TGTGCCAGCTTACGGGACAGACAAGAGACCCAGTACTTC. The encoded protein is CASLRDRQETQYF.

The chain carries TRBV19 and TRBJ2-1; 10 bases are shared with TRBD1. Germline CDR1 is LNHDA and CDR2 is SQIVND (reference sequence). CDR3 length equals 15 residues. Unmatched junction bases numbered 9, after V lost 5 bases and J lost 8 bases. Written as DNA, the CDR3 is TGTGCCAGTAGTGCGGACAGGGGGGGCTCACATGAGCAGTTCTTC. Protein product: CASSADRGGSHEQFF. Together with reference TRBV19 and TRBJ2-1, the CDR3 gives the full variable domain: DGGITQSPKYLFRKEGQNVTLSCEQNLNHDAMYWYRQDPGQGLRLIYYSQIVNDFQKGDIAEGYSVSREKKESFPLTVTSAQKNPTAFYLCASSADRGGSHEQFFGPGTRLTVL.

This clonotype came up a few times. The chain recombines TRBV15 with TRBJ2-1; D may correspond to TRBD1 or TRBD2 (5 bases each). Between the trimmed V and J ends, which lost 1 base and 8 bases, there was a span of 21 bases. The CDR3 loop spans 17 amino acids. In germline, CDR1 is LNHNV, CDR2 YYDKDF (reference sequence). CDR3 sequence (DNA): TGTGCCACCAGCAGAGGAGGGGCAGAGGGGCGTTGGTATGAGCAGTTCTTC. This codes for CATSRGGAEGRWYEQFF.

This clonotype has a single count. The rearrangement uses TRBV20-1 and TRBJ2-3, with 7 positions matching TRBD2. The CDR3 contains 14 residues. With V trimmed by 3 bases and J by 4 bases, 7 bases remained unmatched. Per germline, CDR1 DFQATT and CDR2 SNEGSKA (reference sequence). The CDR3 loop reads CSASGGLPSDTQYF. The CDR3 DNA follows: TGCAGTGCTAGTGGGGGACTACCTTCAGATACGCAGTATTTT.

This clonotype was counted a few times. The V and J genes are TRBV4-3 and TRBJ1-3; 7 bases line up with TRBD1. V lost 1 base and J lost 4; bases outside the gene matches: 1. CDR1 is LGHNA, CDR2 YSLEER, per germline. This CDR3 has 14 residues. DNA for the CDR3: TGCGCCAGCAGCCAAGCGACAGGGGGAAACACCATATATTTT. It is translated as CASSQATGGNTIYF.